The rows below give T cell receptor beta chains drawn from one sample of a study of human versus mouse CDR3 diversity and MHC coevolution. Some clones are missing from TCRdb's copy, which holds only in-frame ones; the method was immunoSEQ multiplex PCR. Here the sample spans about 81,000 clones, 80% to 95% being singletons. The sequencing input was naive CD4+ T cells from blood. These receptor sequences come from a person aged 30-69 years in good health. Each CDR3 is given with its conserved first and last residue. The order of the fields is V gene, J gene, CDR3 length, CDR3 protein.

TRBV7-9,TRBJ1-1,13,CASNKGYYTEAFF
TRBV18,TRBJ2-5,16,CASSSQWQGGTEGQYF
TRBV9,TRBJ1-2,14,CASSVATGTYGYTF
TRBV7-8,TRBJ2-1,11,CASSLQGEQFF
TRBV5-5,TRBJ2-7,16,CASSLEASGSSYEQYF
TRBV5-1,TRBJ2-7,16,CASSSRTGGDVYEQYF
TRBV28,NA,14,CASSATGTGYEQYF
TRBV4-3,TRBJ2-1,16,CASSQPGPDARGEQFF
TRBV18,TRBJ1-2,14,CASSPLMTDDGYTF
TRBV7-8,TRBJ2-1,15,CASSAAGRQTNEQFF
TRBV5-4,TRBJ2-5,16,CASSSRTGDPSWEQYF
TRBV2,TRBJ2-7,12,CASRPVSYEQYF
TRBV6-5,TRBJ2-3,15,CASSYSPGGADTQYF
TRBV5-4,TRBJ2-2,14,CATPRGGYTGELFF
TRBV5-1,TRBJ1-2,15,CASSSGTGGDYGYTF
TRBV6-5,TRBJ2-7,15,CASSYSEVVAYEQYF
TRBV7-2,NA,14,CASSTRTGVYEQYF
TRBV30,TRBJ1-1,14,CAWSALRENTEAFF
TRBV7-9,TRBJ2-3,17,CASSLASKLASTDTQYF
TRBV30,TRBJ2-7,12,CAWSVEPYEQYF
TRBV14,TRBJ1-1,13,CASSQAQRERAFF
TRBV28,TRBJ2-5,14,CASSSPDRQETQYF
TRBV7-2,TRBJ2-1,13,CASSLRATDEQFF
TRBV19,TRBJ2-4,13,CASSGGPTNIQYF
TRBV5-1,TRBJ1-6,15,CASSLQGDDNSPLHF
TRBV11-3,TRBJ2-5,13,CASSLTSGETQYF
TRBV5-1,TRBJ2-7,14,CASSLDPGKYEQYF
TRBV7-2,TRBJ2-2,15,CASSLLAGGRGELFF
TRBV11-1,TRBJ1-1,15,CASSLVSAGNTEAFF
TRBV18,TRBJ2-7,13,CASSPKTGVEQYF
TRBV6-1,TRBJ1-3,15,CASSGILGSGNTIYF
TRBV18,TRBJ2-1,15,CASSPGTSVFYEQFF
TRBV6-1,TRBJ2-7,11,CASRGPYEQYF
TRBV28,NA,18,CASSLWTAGKGREGEQYF
TRBV7-8,TRBJ1-1,12,CASSLTGDKAFF
TRBV18,TRBJ1-2,15,CASSPWAGALDGYTF
TRBV19,TRBJ2-1,15,CASSISGGAYNEQFF
TRBV10-3,TRBJ1-5,15,CAISEARSSNQPQHF
TRBV5-1,TRBJ2-7,14,CASSLDGSSYEQYF
TRBV21-1,TRBJ2-7,15,CASSNSSGQGHEQYF
TRBV7-9,TRBJ1-2,17,CASSPSTENGRNYGYTF
TRBV5-1,TRBJ1-1,17,CASSLRQGVLRTTEAFF